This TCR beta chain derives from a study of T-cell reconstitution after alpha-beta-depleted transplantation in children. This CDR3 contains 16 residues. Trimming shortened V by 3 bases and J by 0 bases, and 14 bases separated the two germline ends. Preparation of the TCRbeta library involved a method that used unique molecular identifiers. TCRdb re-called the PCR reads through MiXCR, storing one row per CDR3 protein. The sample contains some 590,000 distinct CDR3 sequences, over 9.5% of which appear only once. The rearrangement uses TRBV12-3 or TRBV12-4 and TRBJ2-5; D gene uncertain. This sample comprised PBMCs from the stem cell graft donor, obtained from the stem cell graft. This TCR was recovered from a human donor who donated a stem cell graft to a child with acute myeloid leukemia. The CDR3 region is CASSFGGLGNQETQYF. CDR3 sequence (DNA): TGTGCCAGCAGTTTTGGTGGATTAGGGAACCAAGAGACCCAGTACTTC.